The rows below give T cell receptor beta chains drawn from one sample of a study of T cells in Graves' hyperthyroidism and ophthalmopathy. In TCRdb, the multiplex PCR reads were re-called with MiXCR into one record per CDR3 protein. The sample holds roughly 580,000 distinct CDR3 sequences, 40% to 55% seen once. Sequencing was performed on peripheral blood or thyroid tissue (not recorded which). These TCRs come from a woman aged 18-30 years with Graves' hyperthyroidism. CDR3s include the opening cysteine and the closing phenylalanine or tryptophan. The order of the fields is D gene, clone size, J gene, V gene, CDR3 protein, CDR3 DNA. The D gene is left open where the match is weak. The listing skips clone size in some rows; elsewhere it reads once, few, many or a size class.

. . TRBJ1-1 TRBV19 CASSHRDTMGRTEAFF TGTGCCAGTAGCCACCGGGACACGATGGGGAGGACTGAAGCTTTCTTT
TRBD2 . TRBJ2-5 TRBV7-9 CASSVTSGEDQYF TGTGCCAGCAGCGTAACTAGCGGGGAGGACCAGTACTTC
. . TRBJ1-1 TRBV29-1 CSVRTVLNTEAFF TGCAGCGTGAGGACAGTACTGAACACTGAAGCTTTCTTT
TRBD1 few TRBJ1-2 TRBV20-1 CSARYDREPYGYTF TGCAGTGCTAGATACGACAGGGAACCTTATGGCTACACCTTC
TRBD1 many TRBJ2-5 TRBV10-3 CAISDPYRGRETQYF TGTGCCATCAGTGACCCTTACAGGGGGCGGGAGACCCAGTACTTC
. many TRBJ1-2 TRBV24-1 CATSDPQGRGYGYTF TGTGCCACCAGTGATCCCCAAGGGAGGGGCTATGGCTACACCTTC
TRBD2 . TRBJ2-7 TRBV2 CASSVGTRSEQYF TGTGCCAGCAGTGTGGGGACTAGGTCCGAGCAGTACTTC
TRBD2 few TRBJ2-7 TRBV5-6 CASSFLGLAPYEQYF TGTGCCAGCAGCTTCCTGGGACTAGCGCCCTACGAGCAGTACTTC
. . TRBJ2-6 TRBV7-2 CASSRNQGPGANVLTF TGTGCCAGCAGCCGCAACCAGGGTCCCGGGGCCAACGTCCTGACTTTC
TRBD1 many TRBJ1-6 TRBV10-3 CAISGTGANSPLHF TGTGCCATCAGTGGGACAGGGGCAAATTCACCCCTCCACTTT
. . TRBJ1-1 TRBV2 CASSETGLMAMNTEAFF TGTGCCAGCAGTGAAACAGGGTTGATGGCTATGAACACTGAAGCTTTCTTT
. . TRBJ1-2 TRBV11-2 CASSSLEGPIYGYTF TGTGCCAGCAGCAGCTTGGAGGGACCGATCTATGGCTACACCTTC
TRBD2 . TRBJ2-7 TRBV20-1 CSARLAGDLFGGYEQYF TGCAGTGCTAGACTAGCGGGAGACCTGTTCGGAGGGTACGAGCAGTACTTC
. . TRBJ2-7 TRBV7-2 CASSLAGRGTYEQYF TGTGCCAGCAGCTTGGCCGGCAGGGGCACCTACGAGCAGTACTTC
. . TRBJ2-7 TRBV4-1 CASSQDLGRGLFYEQYF TGTGCCAGCAGCCAAGATCTTGGAAGGGGCCTTTTTTACGAGCAGTACTTC
. . TRBJ2-5 TRBV7-2 CASSLPWTQYF TGTGCCAGCAGCCTACCATGGACCCAGTACTTC
. . TRBJ2-5 TRBV24-1 CATSDPRDLEETQYF TGTGCCACCAGTGATCCGCGGGACTTAGAAGAGACCCAGTACTTC
. once TRBJ2-5 TRBV11-3 CASRSTDQETQYF TGTGCCAGCAGGTCGACTGATCAAGAGACCCAGTACTTC
. few TRBJ2-5 TRBV7-8 CASSKEAHGYGYQETQYF TGTGCCAGCAGCAAGGAGGCGCACGGGTATGGTTACCAAGAGACCCAGTACTTC
. many TRBJ1-6 TRBV15 CATSRDRRGTENSPLHF TGTGCCACCAGCAGAGATCGCCGGGGGACCGAAAATTCACCCCTCCACTTT
TRBD1 . TRBJ1-2 TRBV9 CASSLYPGQGNYGYTF TGTGCCAGCAGCCTGTATCCGGGACAGGGAAACTATGGCTACACCTTC
. . TRBJ2-7 TRBV2 CATGQFYEQYF TGTGCCACGGGCCAATTCTACGAGCAGTACTTC
. . TRBJ2-7 TRBV7-8 CASSPRRADHEQYF TGTGCCAGCAGTCCCAGGCGGGCGGACCACGAGCAGTACTTC
. many TRBJ1-1 TRBV7-9 CASSLRGQGNTEAFF TGTGCCAGCAGCTTACGAGGACAAGGGAACACTGAAGCTTTCTTT
TRBD1 . TRBJ2-7 TRBV5-1 CASSLLMTGGDEQYF TGCGCCAGCAGCCTCCTAATGACAGGGGGCGACGAGCAGTACTTC
TRBD2 . TRBJ2-5 TRBV7-9 CASSRPSGRGQETQYF TGTGCCAGCAGCCGACCAAGCGGGAGGGGGCAAGAGACCCAGTACTTC
. . TRBJ1-1 TRBV14 CASSQALLGGEAFF TGTGCCAGCAGCCAGGCACTCCTAGGGGGTGAAGCTTTCTTT
. . TRBJ1-3 TRBV7-9 CASSLKGQIYGNTIYF TGTGCCAGCAGCTTAAAAGGGCAGATCTACGGAAACACCATATATTTT
. many TRBJ1-5 TRBV2 CASRGASGWDQPQHF TGTGCCAGCAGAGGGGCCAGTGGTTGGGATCAGCCCCAGCATTTT
TRBD2 . TRBJ2-7 TRBV4-2 CACSPTSGGEQYF TGTGCCTGCAGCCCGACTAGCGGCGGCGAGCAGTACTTC
TRBD1 . TRBJ1-2 TRBV29-1 CSVPTGADYGYTF TGCAGCGTGCCGACAGGGGCAGACTATGGCTACACCTTC
. . TRBJ2-2 TRBV20-1 CSAAADNTGELFF TGCAGTGCTGCCGCGGATAACACCGGGGAGCTGTTTTTT
TRBD2 . TRBJ2-7 TRBV11-3 CASSLARRAGGPSYEQYF TGTGCCAGCAGCTTAGCTAGACGAGCGGGAGGTCCCTCCTACGAGCAGTACTTC
. . TRBJ1-5 TRBV20-1 CSASAQGARQPQHF TGCAGTGCTAGTGCACAGGGAGCTCGTCAGCCCCAGCATTTT
TRBD1 once TRBJ1-5 TRBV4-1 CASSQISRGSSNQPQHF TGCGCCAGCAGCCAAATCAGCAGGGGGTCAAGCAATCAGCCCCAGCATTTT
. . TRBJ1-6 TRBV25-1 CASSARGLGYSPLHF TGTGCCAGCAGTGCACGGGGACTAGGATATTCACCCCTCCACTTT
TRBD1 few TRBJ2-5 TRBV14 CASSLTRTGNQETQYF TGTGCCAGCAGCCTGACACGGACAGGGAACCAAGAGACCCAGTACTTC
. few TRBJ2-7 TRBV7-3 CASSFITGNAYEQYF TGTGCCAGCAGCTTCATTACCGGGAACGCCTACGAGCAGTACTTC
TRBD1 few TRBJ2-7 TRBV7-2 CASSQSGGGYEQYF TGTGCCAGCAGCCAATCAGGGGGCGGCTACGAGCAGTACTTC
. . TRBJ1-1 TRBV7-2 CASMKIFDRTSEAFF TGTGCCAGCATGAAAATCTTCGACAGGACGAGTGAAGCTTTCTTT
TRBD2 . TRBJ2-5 TRBV5-1 CASRAPSGRAGKTQYF TGCGCCAGCAGGGCCCCGAGCGGGAGGGCCGGGAAGACCCAGTACTTC